Shown below are 31 T cell receptor beta chains from a single sample sequenced in a study of technical replicates of blood from several donors. This table comes from immunoSEQ multiplex PCR, and its TCRdb copy is limited to in-frame clones, with some not included. The sample has some 77,000 clones, 80% to 95% seen once. What was sequenced was T cells isolated from PBMCs. These TCRs come from a human donor in good health.

The chain uses TRBV27 and TRBJ2-2; 12 nucleotides agree with TRBD1. Losses at the gene ends were 10 bases for V and 2 bases for J; bases not matched to a gene: 8. CDR1 is MNHEY, CDR2 SMNVEV, per germline (reference sequence). The CDR3 sequence is 16 residues long. Here the CDR3 DNA reads TGTGCCACACCGGGACAGGGGGCCATTAACACCGGGGAGCTGTTTTTT. Encoded protein: CATPGQGAINTGELFF.

The genes are TRBV19 and TRBJ2-2; TRBD2 might be the D (5 bases). This CDR3 is 14 amino acids long. The germline CDR1 and CDR2 sequences are LNHDA and SQIVND (reference sequence). Trimming removed 5 bases from V and 2 bases from J, with 9 bases in between. CDR3 amino acids: CASSPRTNTGELFF. CDR3 nucleotide sequence: TGTGCCAGTAGTCCTCGGACTAACACCGGGGAGCTGTTTTTT.

This clone occurred a few times. The V and J genes are TRBV9 and TRBJ1-1; 8 bases line up with TRBD1. With 5 bases clipped from V and 1 base from J, the junction kept 4 bases outside the gene matches. CDR3 length: 14 residues. Germline V CDR1 and CDR2: SGDLS, YYNGEE. The CDR3 loop is CASRDRAGNTEAFF. CDR3 sequence (DNA): TGTGCCAGCAGGGACAGGGCCGGGAACACTGAAGCTTTCTTT. Full variable domain (missing parts from reference TRBV9 and TRBJ1-1): DSGVTQTPKHLITATGQRVTLRCSPRSGDLSVYWYQQSLDQGLQFLIQYYNGEERAKGNILERFSAQQFPDLHSELNLSSLELGDSALYFCASRDRAGNTEAFFGQGTRLTVV.

For this clone: Possible read error: a much larger clone is one base away. This chain joins TRBV11-2 and TRBJ2-7, with 9 bases matching TRBD1. The junction had 3 bases not matched to a gene; V was cut back by 3 bases and J by 3 bases. CDR3 length: 14 amino acids. In germline, CDR1 is SGHAT, CDR2 FQNNGV. The CDR3 nucleotides are TGTGCCAGCAGCTTCGCGGGACAGGGCTACGAGCAGTACTTC. Protein sequence: CASSFAGQGYEQYF.

This sequence joins TRBV19 and TRBJ1-5; 7 bases are shared with TRBD1. Trimming cost V 2 bases and J 4 bases; bases outside gene matches: 14. This CDR3 comprises 18 residues. In germline, CDR1 is LNHDA, CDR2 SQIVND (reference sequence). The CDR3 bases are TGTGCCAGTAGTATATCCCTTTTTCGGGACAGCTCTAATCAGCCCCAGCATTTT. This gives the protein CASSISLFRDSSNQPQHF.

This clone was counted only a few times. This chain links TRBV10-3 with TRBJ1-2, with D possibly matching TRBD1 (6 bases). The ends were cut back, 4 bases at V and 7 bases at J, with 13 bases in the middle. CDR3 length: 13 amino acids. Germline V gene lookup returns CDR1 ENHRY and CDR2 SYGVKD. The CDR3 reads CAISGATGSGYTF. CDR3 DNA sequence: TGTGCCATCAGTGGGGCCACAGGGAGTGGCTACACCTTC.

The chain is built from TRBV2 and TRBJ2-3; weak D call: TRBD2 (6 bases). The CDR3 has 15 residues. V gave up 3 bases and J gave up 2 bases, with 12 bases separating them. Germline CDR1 reads SNHLY; CDR2 reads FYNNEI. CDR3 region: CASSDPGRNTDTQYF. In DNA form, the CDR3 reads TGTGCCAGCAGTGATCCCGGGAGAAACACAGATACGCAGTATTTT. Based on the CDR3 plus reference TRBV2 and TRBJ2-3, the full variable domain is EPEVTQTPSHQVTQMGQEVILRCVPISNHLYFYWYRQILGQKVEFLVSFYNNEISEKSEIFDDQFSVERPDGSNFTLKIRSTKLEDSAMYFCASSDPGRNTDTQYFGPGTRLTVL.

The chain links TRBV2 to TRBJ1-1, with 7 bases that match TRBD1. J lost 7 bases, V lost 5 bases, and 13 bases had no gene match. Germline lookup yields CDR1 SNHLY and CDR2 FYNNEI. The CDR3 extends over 15 amino acids. CDR3 residues: CASSHPKTGEDEAFF. CDR3 DNA sequence: TGTGCCAGCAGTCACCCAAAAACAGGGGAGGATGAAGCTTTCTTT.

The V and J genes are TRBV4-2 and TRBJ2-1; 7 nucleotides match TRBD2. In germline, CDR1 is LGHNA, CDR2 YNFKEQ. CDR3 size: 18 residues. Unmatched junction bases numbered 18, after V lost 0 bases and J lost 10 bases. Here the CDR3 reads CASSQDLPRTSIPPEQFF. CDR3 sequence (DNA): TGTGCCAGCAGCCAAGATCTACCAAGGACTAGTATTCCCCCAGAGCAGTTCTTC.

The chain uses TRBV9 and TRBJ1-2; D is possibly TRBD1 (5 bases). The V end was cut by 3 bases, the J end by 2 bases, with 17 bases between. This CDR3 region has 16 residues. Looked up from germline, CDR1 is SGDLS and CDR2 is YYNGEE. CDR3 protein: CASSASGRDSNYGYTF. CDR3 nucleotides: TGTGCCAGCAGCGCCTCGGGCAGGGACTCAAACTATGGCTACACCTTC.

The chain carries TRBV9 and TRBJ1-5; D not certain. The CDR3 is 14 amino acids. The germline CDR1 and CDR2 sequences are SGDLS and YYNGEE. V was pared by 0 bases and J by 5 bases, with 9 bases between. CDR3 protein: CASSVDNGYQPQHF. The CDR3 DNA follows: TGTGCCAGCAGCGTAGATAACGGGTATCAGCCCCAGCATTTT.

This clone was picked up a small number of times. The chain is built from TRBV5-4 and TRBJ1-3; 9 bases are a match to TRBD1. Germline CDR1 is SGHNT and CDR2 is YYREEE (reference sequence). CDR3 length equals 14 residues. The ends lost 4 bases at V and 8 bases at J; junction bases unmatched: 7. CDR3 region: CASSDGQGPDTIYF. DNA for the CDR3: TGTGCCAGCAGCGACGGACAGGGGCCGGACACCATATATTTT.

CDR3 sequence (DNA): TGCGCCAGCAGCCGCATACAGGGGGATAGCAATCAGCCCCAGCATTTT. This codes for CASSRIQGDSNQPQHF. This sequence joins TRBV4-1 and TRBJ1-5, with 8 bases fitting TRBD1. V shed 4 bases, J shed 0 bases, and the junction held 5 bases outside the gene matches. The CDR3 runs 16 residues. Germline lookup yields CDR1 MGHRA and CDR2 YSYEKL.

The V and J genes are TRBV6-1 and TRBJ1-2, with 8 bases that match TRBD1. Per the germline V gene, CDR1 is MNHNS and CDR2 is SASEGT. The CDR3 spans 16 residues. The ends lost 2 bases at V and 4 bases at J; junction bases unmatched: 9. The CDR3 DNA follows: TGTGCCAGCAGTGAATTGGGCCAGGGGGCCGGCTATGGCTACACCTTC. It is translated as CASSELGQGAGYGYTF.

The V gene is TRBV11-3, the J gene TRBJ2-2, with 7 nucleotides matching TRBD2. The CDR3 is 15 amino acids. Germline V gene lookup returns CDR1 SGHNT and CDR2 YENEEA. J lost 6 bases, V lost 5 bases, and 9 bases had no gene match. This chain's CDR3 is CASSGASGRAGELFF. The CDR3 bases are TGTGCCAGCAGCGGAGCTAGCGGCAGGGCCGGGGAGCTGTTTTTT. Looking up the rest from reference TRBV11-3 and TRBJ2-2 gives the full variable domain: EAGVVQSPRYKIIEKKQPVAFWCNPISGHNTLYWYLQNLGQGPELLIRYENEEAVDDSQLPKDRFSAERLKGVDSTLKIQPAELGDSAVYLCASSGASGRAGELFFGEGSRLTVL.

The chain is built from TRBV5-1 and TRBJ1-3, with D maybe TRBD1 (6 bases). This CDR3 comprises 16 residues. Germline values: CDR1 SGHRS, CDR2 YFSETQ. The V gene lost 3 bases and the J gene lost 0 bases, with 13 bases spanning the gap. This chain's CDR3 is CASSSSGQLSGNTIYF. CDR3 nucleotides: TGCGCCAGCAGCTCCTCGGGACAACTCTCTGGAAACACCATATATTTT.

J is TRBJ2-7 and V is TRBV28, with D perhaps TRBD1 (7 bases). Germline-derived CDR1 and CDR2 are MDHEN and SYDVKM. Trimming took 6 bases from V and 3 from J, leaving 15 bases between them. This CDR3 region has 14 residues. CDR3 region: CASSSGGSIYEQYF. The CDR3 bases are TGTGCCAGCAGCTCAGGGGGGTCTATCTACGAGCAGTACTTC.

The chain carries TRBV2 and TRBJ1-2, with 8 bases aligning to TRBD1. The CDR3 runs 14 residues. Germline CDR1 is SNHLY and CDR2 is FYNNEI. Trimming at V came to 8 bases and at J to 10 bases, leaving 15 bases not matched to a gene. CDR3 residues: CASLTTGGSFFYTF. DNA of the CDR3: TGTGCCAGCTTAACTACAGGGGGATCTTTCTTCTACACCTTC.

The V call is TRBV6-1, the J call TRBJ1-2; TRBD1 is a possible D gene (6 bases). In germline, CDR1 is MNHNS, CDR2 SASEGT. The ends were cut back, 3 bases at V and 5 bases at J, with 7 bases in the middle. The CDR3 spans 12 residues. The CDR3 is CASSDRGYGYTF. The CDR3 nucleotides are TGTGCCAGCAGTGACAGGGGATATGGCTACACCTTC.

V and J are TRBV19 and TRBJ1-2; D is uncertain. Per the germline V gene, CDR1 is LNHDA and CDR2 is SQIVND (reference sequence). The length of the CDR3 is 13 residues. V shed 5 bases and J shed 9 bases, with 16 bases lying between them. CDR3 DNA: TGTGCCAGTAGTCGAAACCCCTTGGAGAGCTACACCTTC. It is translated as CASSRNPLESYTF.

The V gene is TRBV5-8, the J gene TRBJ2-7; D is unclear. V was clipped by 2 bases and J by 6 bases, with 3 bases between them. CDR3 length: 10 residues. Germline CDR1 reads SGHTS; CDR2 reads YDEGEE. The chain's CDR3 is CASSFLEQYF. In DNA, the CDR3 is TGTGCCAGCAGCTTCCTCGAGCAGTACTTC.

This chain links TRBV9 with TRBJ2-5; TRBD2 is a possible D gene (6 bases). CDR1 is SGDLS and CDR2 is YYNGEE in the germline V gene. The length of the CDR3 is 13 residues. V lost 1 base and J lost 4, with 8 bases in between. As DNA, the CDR3 is TGTGCCAGCAGCGTATCGGGGGTAGAGACCCAGTACTTC. Amino acids: CASSVSGVETQYF.

Only one count was recorded for this clone. This chain connects TRBV6-6 to TRBJ2-7, with 9 nucleotides matching TRBD1. The CDR3 spans 15 residues. The V gene end was trimmed by 6 bases and the J gene end by 2 bases; junction bases not matched to a gene: 8. Germline V gene data show CDR1 as MNHNY and CDR2 as SVGAGI (reference sequence). The CDR3 reads CASREPGQGTYEQYF. The CDR3 region has the DNA TGTGCCAGCAGGGAACCGGGACAGGGAACCTACGAGCAGTACTTC.

This clone was observed once. The J gene is TRBJ1-2, the V gene TRBV6-5, with D maybe TRBD1 (6 bases). The germline V gene has CDR1 MNHEY and CDR2 SVGAGI. The V end lost 4 bases, the J end lost 7 bases, and 16 bases lay between the germline ends. The CDR3 is 14 residues long. The CDR3 spells CASSSVDTGFGYTF. DNA for the CDR3: TGTGCCAGCAGTTCCGTGGATACAGGGTTTGGCTACACCTTC.

A remark on this clone: The same CDR3 also results from other DNA sequences found in this sample. V gene TRBV10-3 combines with J gene TRBJ2-3; 10 nucleotides align to TRBD2. This CDR3 is 14 amino acids long. Germline CDR1 reads ENHRY; CDR2 reads SYGVKD. V lost 6 bases, J lost 1 base, and 1 base stayed unmatched. CDR3 DNA sequence: TGTGCCATCAGAGGGACTAGCGGCACAGATACGCAGTATTTT. It translates to CAIRGTSGTDTQYF.

V gene TRBV6-5 combines with J gene TRBJ2-5, with 7 nucleotides matching TRBD1. The CDR3 loop spans 15 amino acids. J gave up 5 bases and V 1 base, and 7 bases lay outside the gene matches. The germline CDR1 and CDR2 sequences are MNHEY and SVGAGI. This CDR3 reads CASSYLTTGTETQYF. CDR3 bases: TGTGCCAGCAGTTACTTGACGACAGGGACCGAGACCCAGTACTTC.

The chain carries TRBV29-1 and TRBJ1-2; D is perhaps TRBD1 (6 bases). The CDR3 has 14 amino acids. The V end was cut by 0 bases, the J end by 2 bases, with 10 bases between. Per the germline V gene, CDR1 is SQVTM and CDR2 is ANQGSEA. CDR3: CSVEDRDKNYGYTF. CDR3 DNA sequence: TGCAGCGTTGAAGATCGGGACAAGAACTATGGCTACACCTTC. The full variable domain, in which reference TRBV29-1 and TRBJ1-2 provide the parts outside the CDR3, is SAVISQKPSRDICQRGTSLTIQCQVDSQVTMMFWYRQQPGQSLTLIATANQGSEATYESGFVIDKFPISRPNLTFSTLTVSNMSPEDSSIYLCSVEDRDKNYGYTFGSGTRLTVV.

This rearrangement joins TRBV7-6 to TRBJ2-1, with 15 bases lining up with TRBD2. CDR1 is SGHVS, CDR2 FNYEAQ, per germline. Losses at the gene ends were 5 bases for V and 6 bases for J; bases not matched to a gene: 5. The CDR3 is 16 amino acids. The CDR3 loop is CASSPRTSGRVNEQFF. The CDR3 DNA reads as TGTGCCAGCAGCCCCCGGACTAGCGGGAGGGTCAATGAGCAGTTCTTC.

The rearrangement uses TRBV2 and TRBJ2-2, with D perhaps TRBD2 (5 bases). V was trimmed by 7 bases and J by 2 bases, leaving 11 bases between them. This CDR3 region has 14 residues. The germline V gene encodes CDR1 SNHLY and CDR2 FYNNEI. The chain's CDR3 is CASTWEINTGELFF. DNA of the CDR3: TGTGCCAGCACTTGGGAGATTAACACCGGGGAGCTGTTTTTT.

J is TRBJ2-2 and V is TRBV9; 12 positions match TRBD2. The CDR3 covers 17 residues. Germline assignment: CDR1 SGDLS and CDR2 YYNGEE. The V segment lost 3 bases and the J segment 4 bases; nucleotides outside the gene matches: 7. The CDR3 region is CASSGGVGLAGTGELFF. For the CDR3, the DNA is TGTGCCAGCAGCGGGGGGGTGGGACTAGCGGGCACCGGGGAGCTGTTTTTT.

This clone was found once. This chain connects TRBV4-3 to TRBJ2-7; 11 bases match TRBD2. Unmatched junction bases numbered 0, after V lost 0 bases and J lost 2 bases. CDR3 length: 15 amino acids. Germline CDR1 is LGHNA and CDR2 is YSLEER. The CDR3 loop is CASSQDSGRAYEQYF. Here the CDR3 DNA reads TGCGCCAGCAGCCAAGATAGCGGGAGGGCCTACGAGCAGTACTTC.